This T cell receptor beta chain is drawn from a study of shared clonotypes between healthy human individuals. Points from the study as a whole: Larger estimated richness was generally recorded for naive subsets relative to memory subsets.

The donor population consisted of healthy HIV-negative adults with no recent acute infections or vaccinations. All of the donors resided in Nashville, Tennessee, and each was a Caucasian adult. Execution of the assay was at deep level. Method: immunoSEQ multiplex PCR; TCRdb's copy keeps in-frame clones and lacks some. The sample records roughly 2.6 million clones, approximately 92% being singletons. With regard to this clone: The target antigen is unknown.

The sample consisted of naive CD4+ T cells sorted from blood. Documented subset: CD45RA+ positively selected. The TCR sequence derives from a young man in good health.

The CDR3 protein is CASSSFWENPQETQYF. Written as DNA, the CDR3 is TGTGCCAGCAGCTCCTTTTGGGAGAACCCCCAAGAGACCCAGTACTTC. The chain uses TRBV5-6 and TRBJ2-5; D perhaps matches TRBD2 (5 bases). Germline values: CDR1 SGHDT, CDR2 YYEEEE. This CDR3 has 16 amino acids. Deletions cut 3 bases from V and 1 base from J, with 16 bases between. Supplemented by reference TRBV5-6 and TRBJ2-5, the full variable domain reads DAGVTQSPTHLIKTRGQQVTLRCSPKSGHDTVSWYQQALGQGPQFIFQYYEEEERQRGNFPDRFSGHQFPNYSSELNVNALLLGDSALYLCASSSFWENPQETQYFGPGTRLLVL.